This T cell receptor (beta chain) originates from a study of T cell changes during pregnancy in multiple sclerosis. Some clones are missing from TCRdb's copy, which holds only in-frame ones; the method was immunoSEQ multiplex PCR. Of around 51,000 clones in the sample, 85% to 95% were seen once. This CDR3 is built from 18 residues. The chain has TRBV21-1 and TRBJ1-4. TRBV21-1 is a recognized pseudogene. The TCR originated in a female donor with multiple sclerosis, enrolled in a pregnancy study. Sequenced material: peripheral blood, taken in the second trimester of pregnancy. The CDR3 DNA reads TGTGCCAGCAGCAAAGTTAAAGCTTTTGCTTTGTTTAATGAAAAACTGTTTTTT. Amino acid sequence: CASSKVKAFALFNEKLFF.